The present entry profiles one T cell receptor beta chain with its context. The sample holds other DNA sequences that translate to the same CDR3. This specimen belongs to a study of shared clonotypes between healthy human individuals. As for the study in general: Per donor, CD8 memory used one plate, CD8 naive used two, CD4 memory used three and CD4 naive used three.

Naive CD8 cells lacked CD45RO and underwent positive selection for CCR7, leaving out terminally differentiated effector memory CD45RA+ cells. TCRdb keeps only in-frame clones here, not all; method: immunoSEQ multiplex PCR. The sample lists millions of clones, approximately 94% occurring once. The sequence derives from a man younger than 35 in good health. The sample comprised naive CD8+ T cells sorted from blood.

This CDR3 reads CASSPGPPSYEQYF. Written as DNA, the CDR3 is TGTGCCAGCAGCCCGGGGCCACCTTCCTACGAGCAGTACTTC. The genes are TRBV7-9 and TRBJ2-7; D could derive from TRBD1 or TRBD2 (5 bases each). The germline V gene encodes CDR1 SEHNR and CDR2 FQNEAQ (reference sequence). The CDR3 covers 14 residues. Trimming removed 5 bases from V and 1 base from J, with 12 bases in between.